This T cell receptor beta chain was identified during a study of OX40 agonist ivuxolimab in advanced cancers. The CDR3 length is 13 residues. CDR1 is SQVTM and CDR2 is ANQGSEA in the germline V gene. Trimming took 5 bases from V and 1 from J, leaving 12 bases between them. Clones were sequenced by immunoSEQ multiplex PCR, and TCRdb holds only the in-frame ones, with some missing. The sample carries around 97,000 clones, 85% to 90% recorded once. The origin of this receptor is an adult with an advanced solid tumor such as melanoma, head and neck, liver or kidney cancer. The V call is TRBV29-1, the J call TRBJ2-7; D may be TRBD1 (6 bases). Sequencing used CD4+ or CD8+ T cells sorted from blood, obtained in a trial of the OX40 agonist ivuxolimab. CDR3 protein: CSVNREDSYEQYF. CDR3 DNA: TGCAGCGTTAACAGGGAAGATTCCTACGAGCAGTACTTC.